This record covers a single T cell receptor (beta chain). These data are taken from a study of blood T cell repertoires in COVID-19. Study at large: Samples representing acute and convalescent COVID-19 were sourced from the United States, Italy and Spain. PBMCs, B-cell-depleted T cells, or T cells were the source of the cDNA or gDNA that made up the material.

Original methodology: Reference gene primer amplification yielded estimated nucleated cell counts. The data were produced by immunoSEQ multiplex PCR, yet TCRdb's version contains in-frame clones alone and is incomplete. V, J and clone size are taken as reported in that table, and D and trimming were inferred from the DNA itself. The sample consists of around 200,000 clones, 75% to 90% of them appearing once. Seattle patient enrollment occurred during active infection, with longitudinal follow-up thereafter. Germline lookup yields CDR1 SGHDT and CDR2 YYEEEE. The ends were cut back, 4 bases at V and 1 base at J, with 12 bases in the middle. CDR3 length: 14 amino acids.

Sequencing was performed on peripheral blood. J is TRBJ2-7 and V is TRBV5-6, with a possible D match to TRBD1 (5 bases). The sequence derives from a woman in her forties with COVID-19, enrolled during active disease. The CDR3 nucleotides are TGTGCCAGCAGCCACAGGTTTGGTTCCTACGAGCAGTACTTC. Translation gives CASSHRFGSYEQYF.